This T cell receptor beta chain was profiled in a study of human T cells and chemical hapten exposure. Time point defined: patch test 1, 2 weeks after DPC sensitization. The treatment was: therapeutic diphenylcyclopropenone sensitization with weekly scalp DPC. With respect to this clonotype: A much larger clone sits a single nucleotide away, making a read error possible.

V shed 2 bases and J shed 3 bases, with 13 bases lying between them. The CDR3 runs to 15 residues. TCRdb analysed the RACE reads with MiXCR anew, one entry per CDR3 protein. The sample has about 100,000 distinct CDR3 sequences, 11% seen once. This chain joins TRBV12-3 or TRBV12-4 and TRBJ1-2, with D possibly matching TRBD1 (5 bases). Sequences were derived from whole blood, sampled in connection with sensitization to the hapten diphenylcyclopropenone (DPC). The clonotype was recovered from a woman aged 40 to 50 with alopecia areata. Some clones in this sample may be carry-over from other donors' samples. The DNA for the CDR3 is TGTGCCAGCAGTTTACGGCAGGGTAACTACTATGGCTACACCTTC. Protein sequence: CASSLRQGNYYGYTF.